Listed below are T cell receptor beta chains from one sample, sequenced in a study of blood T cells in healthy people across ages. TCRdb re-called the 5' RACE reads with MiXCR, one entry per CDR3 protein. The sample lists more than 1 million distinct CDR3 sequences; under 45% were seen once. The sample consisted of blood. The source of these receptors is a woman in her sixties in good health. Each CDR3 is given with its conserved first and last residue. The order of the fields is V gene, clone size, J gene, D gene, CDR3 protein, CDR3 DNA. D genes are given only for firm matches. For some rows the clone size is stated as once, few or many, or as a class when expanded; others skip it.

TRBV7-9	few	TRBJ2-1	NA	CASSIRQFNEQFF	TGTGCCAGCAGCATTAGACAGTTCAATGAGCAGTTCTTC
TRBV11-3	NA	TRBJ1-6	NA	CASSVDRLYNSPLHF	TGTGCCAGCAGCGTCGACAGGCTCTATAATTCACCCCTCCACTTT
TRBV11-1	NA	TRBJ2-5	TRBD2	CASSLAGGPVYNEQYF	TGTGCCAGCAGCTTAGCGGGAGGGCCAGTGTACAATGAGCAGTACTTC
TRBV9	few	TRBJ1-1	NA	CASSVATVMNTEAFF	TGTGCCAGCAGCGTAGCTACAGTAATGAACACTGAAGCTTTCTTT
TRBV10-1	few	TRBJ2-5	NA	CASSDGGVEETQYF	TGCGCCAGCAGTGATGGAGGGGTGGAAGAGACCCAGTACTTC
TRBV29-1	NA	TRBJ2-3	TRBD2	CSVEVVGRATDTQYF	TGCAGCGTTGAAGTAGTGGGGAGGGCCACAGATACGCAGTATTTT
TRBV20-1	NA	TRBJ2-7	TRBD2	CSARARTSGRSLRGEQYF	TGCAGTGCTAGAGCCAGGACTAGCGGGCGCAGCTTAAGGGGAGAGCAGTACTTC
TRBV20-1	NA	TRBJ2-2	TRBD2	CSARGLAGFSGELFF	TGCAGTGCTAGGGGGCTAGCGGGATTCTCCGGGGAGCTGTTTTTT
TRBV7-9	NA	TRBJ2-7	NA	CASSLRVGNAEQYF	TGTGCCAGCAGCTTACGGGTAGGGAATGCCGAGCAGTACTTC
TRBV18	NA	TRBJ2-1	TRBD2	CASSKGTVQGLAGEQFF	TGTGCCAGCTCAAAAGGGACAGTCCAAGGACTAGCGGGTGAGCAGTTCTTC
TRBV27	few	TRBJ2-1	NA	CASSSSMWDEQFF	TGTGCCAGCAGTTCTTCCATGTGGGATGAGCAGTTCTTC
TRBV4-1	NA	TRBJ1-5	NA	CASSQGTWSQPQHF	TGCGCCAGCAGCCAAGGCACCTGGAGTCAGCCCCAGCATTTT
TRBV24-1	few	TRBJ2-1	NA	CATSDRVLGEQFF	TGTGCCACCAGTGACCGCGTTCTGGGTGAGCAGTTCTTC
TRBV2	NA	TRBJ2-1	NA	CASRIGGGSNEQFF	TGTGCCAGCAGGATCGGGGGCGGGAGCAATGAGCAGTTCTTC
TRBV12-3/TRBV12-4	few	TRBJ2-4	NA	CASSLIEGLAKNIQYF	TGTGCCAGCAGTTTAATTGAGGGCTTAGCCAAAAACATTCAGTACTTC
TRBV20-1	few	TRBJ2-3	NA	CSARDLQGADTQYF	TGCAGTGCTAGAGATTTACAGGGAGCGGATACGCAGTATTTT
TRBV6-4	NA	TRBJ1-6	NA	CASSDDRTSANSPLHF	TGTGCCAGCAGTGACGACAGGACTTCAGCTAATTCACCCCTCCACTTT
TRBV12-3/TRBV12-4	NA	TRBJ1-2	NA	CASSFLVGYTF	TGTGCCAGCAGTTTTTTGGTTGGCTACACCTTC
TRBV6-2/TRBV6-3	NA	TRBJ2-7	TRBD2	CASRTSGSWSYEQYF	TGTGCCAGCAGAACTAGCGGGAGTTGGTCCTACGAGCAGTACTTC
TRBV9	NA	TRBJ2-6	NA	CASSVGQAWAGANVLTF	TGTGCCAGCAGCGTAGGACAGGCTTGGGCGGGGGCCAACGTCCTGACTTTC
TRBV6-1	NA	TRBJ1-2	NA	CASSERGRVGYGYTF	TGTGCCAGCAGTGAGAGGGGCAGGGTAGGCTATGGCTACACCTTC